Below are 26 T cell receptor beta chains sequenced from a single sample in a study of Ad26.COV2.S vaccination and SARS-CoV-2 variants. Treatment: around 19 received Ad26.COV2.S at low or high dose, single or two shots; about 5 received placebo; per-sample allocation not given. Material that was analyzed had been drawn on day 63 after the first vaccine or placebo injection. Generated by immunoSEQ multiplex PCR, the TCRdb table keeps only in-frame clones and is missing some. The table has 440,000 or so clones, about 90% seen once. The specimen was peripheral blood, collected in a trial of Ad26.COV2.S vaccine versus placebo. The source is a person between 18 and 65 years old who received the Ad26.COV2.S COVID-19 vaccine or a placebo.

This clone was detected only a few times. The V gene is TRBV7-8, the J gene TRBJ2-1, with 10 bases that match TRBD2. The trim removed 4 bases at V and 3 bases at J, leaving 18 bases unmatched. The CDR3 has 20 amino acids. CDR1 SGHVS and CDR2 FQNEAQ come from the germline V gene. In nucleotides, the CDR3 is TGTGCCAGCAGCTCTCCCCCCCTAGCGGGAGCTTTGTTTGTCTACAATGAGCAGTTCTTC. Amino acid sequence: CASSSPPLAGALFVYNEQFF.

The J gene is TRBJ2-3, the V gene TRBV9; D might be TRBD2 (9 bases). Per germline, CDR1 SGDLS and CDR2 YYNGEE. There are 18 residues in the CDR3. Trimming stripped 1 base from V and 4 bases from J, with 22 bases between. The CDR3: CASSVSASGTGGADTQYF. CDR3 nucleotide sequence: TGTGCCAGCAGCGTATCGGCTAGCGGGACAGGAGGGGCAGATACGCAGTATTTT.

This rearrangement joins TRBV21-1 to TRBJ2-7. TRBV21-1 counts as a pseudogene. The CDR3 extends over 13 amino acids. As DNA, the CDR3 is TGTGCCAGCAGCAAAGCTAGGTTTGGGGAGCAGTACTTC. This codes for CASSKARFGEQYF.

This chain uses TRBV29-1 with TRBJ1-1; unclear D gene. Between the trimmed V and J ends, which lost 4 bases and 5 bases, there was a span of 8 bases. Germline assignment: CDR1 SQVTM and CDR2 ANQGSEA. The CDR3 has 11 residues. The CDR3, as DNA: TGCAGCGTTGGACGGGCTACTGAAGCTTTCTTT. This translates into CSVGRATEAFF. The full variable domain, its missing parts supplied by reference TRBV29-1 and TRBJ1-1, is SAVISQKPSRDICQRGTSLTIQCQVDSQVTMMFWYRQQPGQSLTLIATANQGSEATYESGFVIDKFPISRPNLTFSTLTVSNMSPEDSSIYLCSVGRATEAFFGQGTRLTVV.

There are a few counts of this clone. This rearrangement joins TRBV28 to TRBJ2-1; D is undetermined. Germline V CDR1 and CDR2: MDHEN, SYDVKM. With 4 bases removed from V and 1 base from J, the gap between germline ends came to 5 bases. The CDR3 consists of 13 residues. CDR3 region: CASSWRSYNEQFF. The CDR3 coding sequence is TGTGCCAGCAGTTGGCGGTCCTACAATGAGCAGTTCTTC. Based on the CDR3 plus reference TRBV28 and TRBJ2-1, the full variable domain is DVKVTQSSRYLVKRTGEKVFLECVQDMDHENMFWYRQDPGLGLRLIYFSYDVKMKEKGDIPEGYSVSREKKERFSLILESASTNQTSMYLCASSWRSYNEQFFGPGTRLTVL.

The chain links TRBV2 to TRBJ1-1, with 7 bases fitting TRBD1. V lost 8 bases and J lost 6; bases outside the gene matches: 3. The CDR3 contains 11 residues. Per germline, CDR1 SNHLY and CDR2 FYNNEI. In DNA, the CDR3 is TGTGCCAGCCTAAGGGGGCCTGAAGCTTTCTTT. It codes for CASLRGPEAFF. Complete variable domain (other parts from reference TRBV2 and TRBJ1-1): EPEVTQTPSHQVTQMGQEVILRCVPISNHLYFYWYRQILGQKVEFLVSFYNNEISEKSEIFDDQFSVERPDGSNFTLKIRSTKLEDSAMYFCASLRGPEAFFGQGTRLTVV.

This sequence joins TRBV7-6 and TRBJ2-2, with 8 positions matching TRBD1. Germline assignment: CDR1 SGHVS and CDR2 FNYEAQ. Trimming at V came to 4 bases and at J to 6 bases, leaving 1 base not matched to a gene. The CDR3 is made up of 13 amino acids. CDR3 in amino acids: CASSSTGAGELFF. The CDR3 nucleotides are TGTGCCAGCAGCTCGACAGGGGCCGGGGAGCTGTTTTTT.

This chain joins TRBV6-5 and TRBJ1-5; D is perhaps TRBD1 (6 bases). Germline-derived CDR1 and CDR2 are MNHEY and SVGAGI. This CDR3 has 15 amino acids. V gave up 6 bases and J gave up 1 base, with 13 bases separating them. The CDR3 bases are TGTGCCAGCAGGGATACAGGGTTGAGCAATCAGCCCCAGCATTTT. As protein: CASRDTGLSNQPQHF.

For this clone: The sample carries other DNA sequences with the same CDR3. V usage is TRBV11-2 and J usage is TRBJ2-3; unclear D gene. Deletions cut 1 base from V and 6 bases from J, with 8 bases between. There are 13 residues in the CDR3. CDR1 is SGHAT and CDR2 is FQNNGV in the germline V gene. The DNA of the CDR3 is TGTGCCAGCAGCTTAGGCGTGCGGGATACGCAGTATTTT. It codes for CASSLGVRDTQYF.

Only a few counts were recorded for this clone. The V gene is TRBV18, the J gene TRBJ2-7; 16 bases align to TRBD2. V shed 4 bases and J 3 bases; nucleotides not matched to a gene: 15. CDR3 size: 20 residues. Germline CDR1 reads KGHSH; CDR2 reads LQKENI. For the CDR3, the DNA is TGTGCCAGCTCACTCACCGGGACTAGCGGGAGGGCCGCGTCCCACTACGAGCAGTACTTC. It yields the protein CASSLTGTSGRAASHYEQYF.

Regarding this clone: The same CDR3 also results from other DNA sequences found in this sample. This rearrangement joins TRBV9 to TRBJ2-1; D possibly corresponds to TRBD2 (5 bases). Trimming took 0 bases from V and 4 from J, leaving 11 bases between them. The CDR3 length is 15 residues. Germline CDR1 SGDLS, CDR2 YYNGEE. CDR3 loop: CASSVGGSAYNEQFF. DNA for the CDR3: TGTGCCAGCAGCGTAGGGGGTAGCGCGTACAATGAGCAGTTCTTC.

The CDR3 sequence: CASSRQGNTGELFF. CDR3 in DNA: TGTGCCAGTAGCCGGCAGGGGAACACCGGGGAGCTGTTTTTT. The V gene is TRBV19, the J gene TRBJ2-2; TRBD1 might be the D (5 bases). Germline V gives CDR1 LNHDA, CDR2 SQIVND (reference sequence). Trimming took 6 bases from V and 1 from J, leaving 9 bases between them. The CDR3 is made up of 14 amino acids.

In its sample, this clone was seen once. The CDR3 region is CAAAGALDINTEAFF. Here the CDR3 DNA reads TGTGCCGCAGCAGGAGCTCTGGACATTAACACTGAAGCTTTCTTT. The V call is TRBV2, the J call TRBJ1-1; D might be TRBD1 (5 bases). Trimming removed 11 bases from V and 2 bases from J, with 21 bases in between. The CDR3 extends over 15 amino acids. Germline V gene sequence: CDR1 SNHLY, CDR2 FYNNEI.

The chain recombines TRBV19 with TRBJ1-5; 11 bases align to TRBD1. Germline trimming cut 2 bases from V and 6 bases from J; bases unmatched to any gene: 6. From germline, CDR1 is LNHDA and CDR2 SQIVND (reference sequence). The CDR3 runs to 16 residues. The CDR3 DNA is TGTGCCAGTAGTATACGCCGGACAGGGGGCGTTCAGCCCCAGCATTTT. Translation: CASSIRRTGGVQPQHF.

CDR3 amino acids: CASSSRETHTDTQYF. The CDR3 bases are TGTGCCAGCAGCTCAAGGGAGACGCACACAGATACGCAGTATTTT. This chain links TRBV5-4 with TRBJ2-3; perhaps TRBD2 as D (5 bases). The CDR3 loop spans 15 amino acids. Trimming stripped 3 bases from V and 2 bases from J, with 13 bases between. Germline CDR1 reads SGHNT; CDR2 reads YYREEE (reference sequence).

This chain joins TRBV11-2 and TRBJ2-7; TRBD1 matches 7 bases. The ends lost 5 bases at V and 3 bases at J; junction bases unmatched: 4. Germline V lookup: CDR1 SGHAT, CDR2 FQNNGV. CDR3 size: 13 residues. This CDR3 is CASSRDSYYEQYF. In nucleotides, the CDR3 is TGTGCCAGCAGCCGGGACAGCTACTACGAGCAGTACTTC.

This sequence joins TRBV7-9 and TRBJ2-1; D may be TRBD2 (6 bases). Germline CDR1 SEHNR, CDR2 FQNEAQ (reference sequence). The CDR3 loop spans 19 amino acids. Trimming removed 4 bases from V and 8 bases from J, with 30 bases in between. The CDR3 spells CASSSPRVREARRGHEQFF. CDR3 DNA: TGTGCCAGCAGCTCGCCGCGGGTGAGGGAGGCTCGCCGGGGTCATGAGCAGTTCTTC.

The gene calls are TRBV28 and TRBJ2-5, with 9 positions matching TRBD1. The CDR3 contains 16 residues. CDR1 is MDHEN, CDR2 SYDVKM, per germline. Trimming took 5 bases from V and 12 from J; bases not matched to a gene: 19. DNA of the CDR3: TGTGCCAGCAGTCTAACCCTAACCCGGACAGGGGCCCTCAAGTACTTC. Its translation: CASSLTLTRTGALKYF.

V usage is TRBV2 and J usage is TRBJ2-1; a possible D gene is TRBD2 (5 bases). In germline, CDR1 is SNHLY, CDR2 FYNNEI. V gave up 7 bases and J gave up 1 base, with 11 bases separating them. This CDR3 has 14 amino acids. CDR3 protein: CASMSERSYNEQFF. The CDR3 DNA is TGTGCCAGCATGAGTGAGCGGTCCTACAATGAGCAGTTCTTC.

The chain uses TRBV6-5 and TRBJ1-1; possibly TRBD1 for D (6 bases). V lost 6 bases, J lost 8 bases, and 16 bases lay in between. Germline V gene lookup returns CDR1 MNHEY and CDR2 SVGAGI. This CDR3 comprises 13 residues. This CDR3 reads CASSRDPGHEAFF. For the CDR3, the DNA is TGTGCCAGCAGCCGAGATCCGGGACACGAAGCTTTCTTT.

The chain carries TRBV19 and TRBJ1-2; 11 bases fit TRBD1. V shed 5 bases, J shed 6 bases, and the junction held 8 bases outside the gene matches. This CDR3 spans 15 amino acids. From germline, CDR1 is LNHDA and CDR2 SQIVND (reference sequence). The CDR3 sequence: CASSFRTGGVNGYTF. CDR3 in DNA: TGTGCCAGTAGTTTCCGGACAGGGGGCGTCAATGGCTACACCTTC.

V and J are TRBV18 and TRBJ2-3; 7 nucleotides align to TRBD2. The J segment lost 6 bases and the V segment lost 3 bases, leaving 9 bases of the junction unmatched. The CDR3 spans 15 residues. CDR1 and CDR2 from the germline V gene are KGHSH and LQKENI. The CDR3 DNA follows: TGTGCCAGCTCACCGCTAGCGGCAAATTTTGATACGCAGTATTTT. Protein product: CASSPLAANFDTQYF. Looking up the rest from reference TRBV18 and TRBJ2-3 gives the full variable domain: NAGVMQNPRHLVRRRGQEARLRCSPMKGHSHVYWYRQLPEEGLKFMVYLQKENIIDESGMPKERFSAEFPKEGPSILRIQQVVRGDSAAYFCASSPLAANFDTQYFGPGTRLTVL.

The chain carries TRBV15 and TRBJ1-4, with D tentatively TRBD1 (5 bases). CDR1 is LNHNV and CDR2 is YYDKDF in the germline V gene (reference sequence). This CDR3 spans 16 amino acids. V lost 1 base to trimming and J lost 4 bases, with 13 bases between them. The CDR3 DNA reads as TGTGCCACCAGCAGAGGGGGGGTTGGTGGTAATGAAAAACTGTTTTTT. It yields the protein CATSRGGVGGNEKLFF.

CDR3 in DNA: TGTGCCAGCAGCCTCGTGAGATCGAACACCGGGGAGCTGTTTTTT. As protein: CASSLVRSNTGELFF. The rearrangement joins TRBV14 to TRBJ2-2; D not certain. Germline V lookup: CDR1 SGHDN, CDR2 FVKESK. This CDR3 region has 15 residues. Trimming took off 4 bases at V and 0 bases at J, with 9 bases between the two ends. Supplemented by reference TRBV14 and TRBJ2-2, the full variable domain reads EAGVTQFPSHSVIEKGQTVTLRCDPISGHDNLYWYRRVMGKEIKFLLHFVKESKQDESGMPNNRFLAERTGGTYSTLKVQPAELEDSGVYFCASSLVRSNTGELFFGEGSRLTVL.

This sequence joins TRBV6-5 and TRBJ2-6; the D call may be TRBD1 or TRBD2 (5 bases each). Germline CDR1 reads MNHEY; CDR2 reads SVGAGI. The CDR3 contains 14 residues. The V gene lost 6 bases and the J gene lost 2 bases, with 8 bases spanning the gap. In nucleotides, the CDR3 is TGTGCCAGCAGCGGGGACGCTGGGGCCAACGTCCTGACTTTC. Residues: CASSGDAGANVLTF.

The chain recombines TRBV18 with TRBJ2-5, with 9 bases that match TRBD2. The CDR3 runs to 15 residues. Trimming cost V 3 bases and J 5 bases; bases outside gene matches: 7. Germline-derived CDR1 and CDR2 are KGHSH and LQKENI. In DNA, the CDR3 is TGTGCCAGCTCACCGGTAGCGGGAGTTGGGGAGACCCAGTACTTC. This sequence encodes CASSPVAGVGETQYF.